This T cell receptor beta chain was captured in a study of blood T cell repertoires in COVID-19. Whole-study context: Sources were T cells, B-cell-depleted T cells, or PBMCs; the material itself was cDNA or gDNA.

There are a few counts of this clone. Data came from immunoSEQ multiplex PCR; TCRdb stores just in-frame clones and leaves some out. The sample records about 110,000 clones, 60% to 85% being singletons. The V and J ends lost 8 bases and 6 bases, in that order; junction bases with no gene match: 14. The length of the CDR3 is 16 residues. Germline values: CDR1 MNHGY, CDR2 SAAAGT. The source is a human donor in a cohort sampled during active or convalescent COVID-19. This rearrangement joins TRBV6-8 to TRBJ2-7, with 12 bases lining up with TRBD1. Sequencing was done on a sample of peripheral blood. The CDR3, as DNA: TGTGCCAGCCGCCGAGCCGGGACAGGGGGCAAGGGCGAGCAGTACTTC. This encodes CASRRAGTGGKGEQYF.